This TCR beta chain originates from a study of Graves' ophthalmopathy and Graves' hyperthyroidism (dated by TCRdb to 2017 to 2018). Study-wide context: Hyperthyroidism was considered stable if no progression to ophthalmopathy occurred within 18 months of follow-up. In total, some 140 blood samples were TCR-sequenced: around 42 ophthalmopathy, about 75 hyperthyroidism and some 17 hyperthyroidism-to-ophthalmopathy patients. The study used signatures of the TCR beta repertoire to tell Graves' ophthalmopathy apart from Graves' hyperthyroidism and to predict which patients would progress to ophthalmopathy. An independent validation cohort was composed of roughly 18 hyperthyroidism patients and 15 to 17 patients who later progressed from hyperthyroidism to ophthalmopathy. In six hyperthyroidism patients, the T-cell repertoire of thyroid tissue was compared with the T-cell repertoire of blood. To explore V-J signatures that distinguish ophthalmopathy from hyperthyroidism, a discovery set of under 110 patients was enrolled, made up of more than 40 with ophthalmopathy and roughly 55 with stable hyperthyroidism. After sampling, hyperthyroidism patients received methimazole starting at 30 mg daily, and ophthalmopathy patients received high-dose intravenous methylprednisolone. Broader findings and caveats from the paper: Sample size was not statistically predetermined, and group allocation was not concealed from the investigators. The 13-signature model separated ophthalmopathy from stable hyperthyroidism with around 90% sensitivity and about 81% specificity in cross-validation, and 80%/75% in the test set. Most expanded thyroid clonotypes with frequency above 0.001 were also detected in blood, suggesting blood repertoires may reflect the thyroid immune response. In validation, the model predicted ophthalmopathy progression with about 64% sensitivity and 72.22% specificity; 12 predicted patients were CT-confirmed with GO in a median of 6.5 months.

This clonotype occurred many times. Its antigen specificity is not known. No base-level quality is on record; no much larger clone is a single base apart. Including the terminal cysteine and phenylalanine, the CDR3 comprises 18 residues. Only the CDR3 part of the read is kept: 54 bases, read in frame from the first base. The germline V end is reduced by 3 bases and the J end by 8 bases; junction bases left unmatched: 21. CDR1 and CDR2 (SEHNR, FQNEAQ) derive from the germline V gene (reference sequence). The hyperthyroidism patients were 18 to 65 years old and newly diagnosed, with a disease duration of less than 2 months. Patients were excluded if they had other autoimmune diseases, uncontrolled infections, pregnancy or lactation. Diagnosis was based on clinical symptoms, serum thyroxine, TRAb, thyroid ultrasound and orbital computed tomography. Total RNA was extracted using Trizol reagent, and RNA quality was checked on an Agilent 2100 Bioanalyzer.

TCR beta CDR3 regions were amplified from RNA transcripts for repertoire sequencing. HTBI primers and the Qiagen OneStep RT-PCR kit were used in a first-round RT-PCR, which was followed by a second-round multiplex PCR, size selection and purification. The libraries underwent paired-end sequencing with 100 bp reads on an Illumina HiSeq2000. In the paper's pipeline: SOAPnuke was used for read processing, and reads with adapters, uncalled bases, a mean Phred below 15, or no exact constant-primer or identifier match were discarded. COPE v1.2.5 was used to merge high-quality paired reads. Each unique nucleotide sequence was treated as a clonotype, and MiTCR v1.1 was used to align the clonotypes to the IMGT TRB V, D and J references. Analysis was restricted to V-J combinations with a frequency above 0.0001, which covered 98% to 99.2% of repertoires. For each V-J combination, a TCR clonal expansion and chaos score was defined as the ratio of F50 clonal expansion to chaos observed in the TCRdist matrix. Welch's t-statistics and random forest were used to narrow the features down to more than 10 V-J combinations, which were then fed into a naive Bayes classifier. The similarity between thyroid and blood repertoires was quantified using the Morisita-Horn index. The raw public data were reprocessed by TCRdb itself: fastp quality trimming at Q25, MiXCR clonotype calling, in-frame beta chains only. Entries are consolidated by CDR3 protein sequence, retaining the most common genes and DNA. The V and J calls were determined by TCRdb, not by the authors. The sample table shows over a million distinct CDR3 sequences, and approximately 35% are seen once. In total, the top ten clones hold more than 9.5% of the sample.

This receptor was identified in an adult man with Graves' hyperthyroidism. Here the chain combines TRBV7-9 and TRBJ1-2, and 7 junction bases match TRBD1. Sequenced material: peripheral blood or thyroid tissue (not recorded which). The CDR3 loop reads CASSFQHQPGGTSSGYTF. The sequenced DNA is TGTGCCAGCAGCTTTCAACACCAACCAGGGGGTACGAGTAGCGGCTACACCTTC. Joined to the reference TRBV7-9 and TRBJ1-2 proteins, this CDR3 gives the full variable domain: DTGVSQNPRHKITKRGQNVTFRCDPISEHNRLYWYRQTLGQGPEFLTYFQNEAQLEKSRLLSDRFSAERPKGSFSTLEIQRTEQGDSAMYLCASSFQHQPGGTSSGYTFGSGTRLTVV.